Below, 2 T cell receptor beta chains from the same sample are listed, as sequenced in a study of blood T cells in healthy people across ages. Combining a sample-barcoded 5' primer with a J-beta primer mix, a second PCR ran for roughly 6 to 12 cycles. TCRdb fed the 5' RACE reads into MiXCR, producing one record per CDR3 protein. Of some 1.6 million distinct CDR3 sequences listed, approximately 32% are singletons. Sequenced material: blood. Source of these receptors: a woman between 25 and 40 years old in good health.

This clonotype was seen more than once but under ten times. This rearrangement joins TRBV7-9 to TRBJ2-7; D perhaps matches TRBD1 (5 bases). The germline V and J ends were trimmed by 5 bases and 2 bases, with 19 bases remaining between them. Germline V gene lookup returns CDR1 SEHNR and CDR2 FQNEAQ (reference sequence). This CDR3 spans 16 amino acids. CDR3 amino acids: CASSPQEQACPYEQYF. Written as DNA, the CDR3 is TGTGCCAGCAGCCCACAAGAACAGGCGTGCCCCTACGAGCAGTACTTC.

CDR3 sequence: CAISGASGPSTDTQYF. The CDR3, as DNA: TGTGCCATCAGTGGGGCCAGCGGGCCTAGCACAGATACGCAGTATTTT. The chain links TRBV10-3 to TRBJ2-3, with D maybe TRBD2 (6 bases). The ends were cut back, 4 bases at V and 0 bases at J, with 14 bases in the middle. The CDR3 loop spans 16 amino acids. In germline, CDR1 is ENHRY, CDR2 SYGVKD.